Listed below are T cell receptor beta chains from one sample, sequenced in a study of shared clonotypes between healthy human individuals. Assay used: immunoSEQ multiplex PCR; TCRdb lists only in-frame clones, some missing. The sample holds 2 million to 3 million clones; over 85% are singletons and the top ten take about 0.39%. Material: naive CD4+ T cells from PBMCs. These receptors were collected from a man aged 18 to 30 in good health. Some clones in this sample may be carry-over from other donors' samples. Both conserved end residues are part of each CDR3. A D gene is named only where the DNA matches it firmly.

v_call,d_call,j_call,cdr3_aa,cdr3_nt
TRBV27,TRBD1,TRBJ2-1,CASRRPGTGGRNEQFF,TGTGCCAGCAGGCGCCCCGGGACAGGGGGCCGCAATGAGCAGTTCTTC
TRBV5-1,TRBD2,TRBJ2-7,CASRPVGGRQYEQYF,TGCGCCAGCAGACCTGTGGGCGGGAGACAATACGAGCAGTACTTC
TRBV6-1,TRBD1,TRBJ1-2,CASSRGHGNYGYTF,TGTGCCAGTTCCAGGGGGCATGGTAACTATGGCTACACCTTC
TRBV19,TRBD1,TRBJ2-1,CASSMYRTGGDEQFF,TGTGCCAGTAGTATGTATCGGACAGGGGGGGATGAGCAGTTCTTC
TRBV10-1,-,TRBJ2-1,CASSVGDAANNEQFF,TGCGCCAGCAGTGTTGGAGATGCGGCCAACAATGAGCAGTTCTTC
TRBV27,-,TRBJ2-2,CASSFQTGGNTGELFF,TGTGCCAGCAGTTTCCAAACAGGTGGTAACACCGGGGAGCTGTTTTTT
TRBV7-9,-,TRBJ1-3,CASSDQQTGNTIYF,TGTGCCAGCAGCGACCAGCAAACTGGAAACACCATATATTTT
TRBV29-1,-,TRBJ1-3,CSVEGGRAGNTIYF,TGCAGCGTTGAAGGTGGCAGGGCTGGAAACACCATATATTTT
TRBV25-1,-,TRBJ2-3,CASSERVGTDTQYF,TGTGCCAGCAGTGAGCGGGTTGGCACAGATACGCAGTATTTT
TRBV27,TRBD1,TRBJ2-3,CASSSRDRVTDTQYF,TGTGCCAGCAGTTCGAGGGACAGGGTGACAGATACGCAGTATTTT
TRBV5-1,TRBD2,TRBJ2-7,CASSQLAASYEQYF,TGCGCCAGCAGCCAGCTAGCGGCTTCCTACGAGCAGTACTTC
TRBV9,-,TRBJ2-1,CASSVPGEDEQFF,TGTGCCAGCAGCGTTCCAGGGGAGGATGAGCAGTTCTTC
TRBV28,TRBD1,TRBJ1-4,CASSLTGGSTNEKLFF,TGTGCCAGCAGTTTAACAGGGGGGTCAACTAATGAAAAACTGTTTTTT
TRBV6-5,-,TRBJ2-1,CASSYSRLSYNEQFF,TGTGCCAGCAGTTACTCGAGACTTTCATACAATGAGCAGTTCTTC
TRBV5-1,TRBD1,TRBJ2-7,CASSTRQGSYEQYF,TGCGCCAGCAGCACGAGACAGGGTAGCTACGAGCAGTACTTC
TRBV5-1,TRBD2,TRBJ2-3,CASSPGTSGRYDTQYF,TGCGCCAGCAGCCCGGGGACTAGCGGGAGGTATGATACGCAGTATTTT
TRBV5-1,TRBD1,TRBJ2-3,CASSLAGQGVADTQYF,TGCGCCAGCAGCTTAGCGGGACAGGGGGTCGCAGATACGCAGTATTTT
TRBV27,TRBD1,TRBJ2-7,CASSFGTGTSYEQYF,TGTGCCAGCAGTTTCGGGACAGGGACTTCGTACGAGCAGTACTTC
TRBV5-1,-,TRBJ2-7,CASSGIRDTSYEQYF,TGCGCCAGCAGTGGGATCCGGGACACGTCCTACGAGCAGTACTTC
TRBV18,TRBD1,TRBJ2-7,CASSPAGQGASEQYF,TGTGCCAGCTCACCAGCCGGACAGGGGGCATCAGAGCAGTACTTC